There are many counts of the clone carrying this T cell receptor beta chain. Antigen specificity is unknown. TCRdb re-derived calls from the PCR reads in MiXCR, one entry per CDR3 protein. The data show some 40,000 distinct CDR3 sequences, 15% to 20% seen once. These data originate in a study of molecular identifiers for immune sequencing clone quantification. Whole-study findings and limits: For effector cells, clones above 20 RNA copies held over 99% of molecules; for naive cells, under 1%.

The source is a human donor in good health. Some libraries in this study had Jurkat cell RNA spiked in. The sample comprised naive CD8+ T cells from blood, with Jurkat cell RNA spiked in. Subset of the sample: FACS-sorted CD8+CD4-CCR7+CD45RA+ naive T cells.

CDR3 bases: TGTGCCAGCAGCGTAGCAGCTAATAGGCGCTACACCTTC. This translates into CASSVAANRRYTF. The V gene is TRBV9, the J gene TRBJ1-2; D call uncertain. The CDR3 totals 13 residues. The ends were cut back, 0 bases at V and 9 bases at J, with 12 bases in the middle. Germline CDR1 reads SGDLS; CDR2 reads YYNGEE.